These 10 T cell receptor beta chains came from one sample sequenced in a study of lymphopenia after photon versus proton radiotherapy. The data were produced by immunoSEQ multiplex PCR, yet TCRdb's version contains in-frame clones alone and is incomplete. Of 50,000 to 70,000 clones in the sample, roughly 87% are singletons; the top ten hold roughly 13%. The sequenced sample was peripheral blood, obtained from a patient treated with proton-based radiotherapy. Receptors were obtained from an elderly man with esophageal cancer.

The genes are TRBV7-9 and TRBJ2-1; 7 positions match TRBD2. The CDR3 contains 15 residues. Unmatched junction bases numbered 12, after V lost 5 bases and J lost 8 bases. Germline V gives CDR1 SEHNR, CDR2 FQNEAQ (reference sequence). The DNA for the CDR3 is TGTGCCAGCAGCCCTGCCCGCGGGAGTAGATATGAGCAGTTCTTC. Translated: CASSPARGSRYEQFF. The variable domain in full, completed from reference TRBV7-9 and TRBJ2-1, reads DTGVSQNPRHKITKRGQNVTFRCDPISEHNRLYWYRQTLGQGPEFLTYFQNEAQLEKSRLLSDRFSAERPKGSFSTLEIQRTEQGDSAMYLCASSPARGSRYEQFFGPGTRLTVL.

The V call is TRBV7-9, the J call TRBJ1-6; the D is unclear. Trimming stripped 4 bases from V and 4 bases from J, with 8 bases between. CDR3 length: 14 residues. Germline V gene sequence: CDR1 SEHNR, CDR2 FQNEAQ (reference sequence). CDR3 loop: CASSSDNYNSPLHF. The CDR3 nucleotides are TGTGCCAGCAGCTCAGACAATTATAATTCACCCCTCCACTTT.

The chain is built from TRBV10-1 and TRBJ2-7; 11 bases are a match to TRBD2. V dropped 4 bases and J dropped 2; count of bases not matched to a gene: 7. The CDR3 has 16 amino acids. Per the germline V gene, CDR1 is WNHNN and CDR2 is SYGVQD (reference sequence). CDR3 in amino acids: CASSGDSGRAAYEQYF. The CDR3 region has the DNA TGCGCCAGCAGTGGGGATAGCGGGAGGGCCGCCTACGAGCAGTACTTC.

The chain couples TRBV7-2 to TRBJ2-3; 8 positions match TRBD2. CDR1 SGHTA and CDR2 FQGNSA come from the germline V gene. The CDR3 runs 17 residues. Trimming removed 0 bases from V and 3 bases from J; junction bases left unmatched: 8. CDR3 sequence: CASSLAMAGGRTDTQYF. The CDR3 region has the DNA TGTGCCAGCAGCTTAGCGATGGCGGGAGGTAGGACAGATACGCAGTATTTT.

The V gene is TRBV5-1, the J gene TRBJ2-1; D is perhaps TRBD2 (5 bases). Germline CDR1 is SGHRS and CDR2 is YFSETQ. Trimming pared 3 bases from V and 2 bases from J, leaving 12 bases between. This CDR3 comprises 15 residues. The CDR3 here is CASSSAGLTYNEQFF. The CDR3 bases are TGCGCCAGCAGCTCCGCCGGACTTACCTACAATGAGCAGTTCTTC.

The CDR3 sequence is CASSQVGRRNTEAFF. The CDR3 DNA reads as TGCGCCAGCAGCCAAGTGGGCAGGAGGAACACTGAAGCTTTCTTT. This chain joins TRBV4-1 and TRBJ1-1, with D uncertain. The CDR3 is 15 amino acids. The germline gives CDR1 MGHRA, CDR2 YSYEKL. Trimming stripped 1 base from V and 1 base from J, with 10 bases between.

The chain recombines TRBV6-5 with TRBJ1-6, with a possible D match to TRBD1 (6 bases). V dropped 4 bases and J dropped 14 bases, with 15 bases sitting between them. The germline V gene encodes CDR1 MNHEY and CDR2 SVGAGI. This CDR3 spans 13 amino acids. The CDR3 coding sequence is TGTGCCAGCAGTTCTTTCACAGGGCAAGCCCTCCACTTT. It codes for CASSSFTGQALHF.

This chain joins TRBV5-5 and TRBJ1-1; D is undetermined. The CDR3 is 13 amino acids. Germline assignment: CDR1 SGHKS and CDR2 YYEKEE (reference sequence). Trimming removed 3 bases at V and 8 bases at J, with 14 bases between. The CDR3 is CASSSSRVVEAFF. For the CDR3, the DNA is TGTGCCAGCAGCTCAAGTAGAGTTGTCGAAGCTTTCTTT.

The CDR3 region is CASGNRQTNSPLHF. The CDR3 region has the DNA TGTGCCAGCGGAAATCGGCAGACTAATTCACCCCTCCACTTT. The rearrangement uses TRBV6-5 and TRBJ1-6; D remains ambiguous. Between the trimmed V and J ends, which lost 8 bases and 6 bases, there was a span of 14 bases. Germline-derived CDR1 and CDR2 are MNHEY and SVGAGI. The length of the CDR3 is 14 residues.

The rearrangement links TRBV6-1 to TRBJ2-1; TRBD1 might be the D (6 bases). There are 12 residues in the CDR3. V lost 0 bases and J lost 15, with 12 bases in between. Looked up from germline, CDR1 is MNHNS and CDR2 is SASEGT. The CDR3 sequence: CASSEAGTSGFF. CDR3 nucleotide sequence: TGTGCCAGCAGTGAAGCCGGGACATCGGGGTTCTTC.